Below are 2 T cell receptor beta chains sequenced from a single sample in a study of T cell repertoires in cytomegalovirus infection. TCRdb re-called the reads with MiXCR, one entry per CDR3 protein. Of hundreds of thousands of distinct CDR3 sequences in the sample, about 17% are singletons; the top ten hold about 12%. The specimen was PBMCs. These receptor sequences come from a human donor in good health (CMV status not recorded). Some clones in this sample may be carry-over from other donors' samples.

This chain's CDR3 is CASSLVGTNEKLFF. Here the CDR3 DNA reads TGTGCCAGCAGCTTGGTGGGAACTAATGAAAAACTGTTTTTT. This sequence joins TRBV5-4 and TRBJ1-4, with D uncertain. This CDR3 comprises 14 residues. Germline CDR1 is SGHNT and CDR2 is YYREEE (reference sequence). V was cut by 0 bases and J by 1 base, with 4 bases left in between.

CDR3 in DNA: TGCGCCAACCTAATCGCCGGGACATCGAACACCGGGGAGCTGTTTTTT. Its protein is CANLIAGTSNTGELFF. V gene TRBV5-1 combines with J gene TRBJ2-2, with a possible D match to TRBD1 (6 bases). The CDR3 is made up of 16 amino acids. V gave up 9 bases and J gave up 0 bases, with 18 bases separating them. Germline CDR1 is SGHRS and CDR2 is YFSETQ.